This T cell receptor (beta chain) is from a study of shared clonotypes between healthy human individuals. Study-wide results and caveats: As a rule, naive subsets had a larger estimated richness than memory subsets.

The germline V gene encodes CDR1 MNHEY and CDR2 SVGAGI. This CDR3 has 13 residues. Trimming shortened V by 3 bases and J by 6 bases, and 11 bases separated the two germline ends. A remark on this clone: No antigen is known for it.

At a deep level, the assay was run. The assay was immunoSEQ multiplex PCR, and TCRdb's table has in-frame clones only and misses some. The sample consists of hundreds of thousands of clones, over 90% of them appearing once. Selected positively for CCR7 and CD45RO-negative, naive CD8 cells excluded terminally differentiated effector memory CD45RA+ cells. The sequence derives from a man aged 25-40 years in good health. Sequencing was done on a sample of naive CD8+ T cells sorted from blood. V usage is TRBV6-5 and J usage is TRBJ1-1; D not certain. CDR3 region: CASSYGEGSEAFF. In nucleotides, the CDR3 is TGTGCCAGCAGTTATGGCGAGGGTTCTGAAGCTTTCTTT.